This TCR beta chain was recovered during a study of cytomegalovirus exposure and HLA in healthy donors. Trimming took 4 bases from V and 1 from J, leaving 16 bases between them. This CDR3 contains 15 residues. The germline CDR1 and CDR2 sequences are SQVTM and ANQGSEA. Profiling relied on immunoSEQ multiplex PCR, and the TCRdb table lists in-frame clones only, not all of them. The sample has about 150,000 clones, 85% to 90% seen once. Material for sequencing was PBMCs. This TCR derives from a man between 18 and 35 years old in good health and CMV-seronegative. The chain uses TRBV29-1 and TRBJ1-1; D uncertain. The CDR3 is CSVGWRLPANTEAFF. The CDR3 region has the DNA TGCAGCGTTGGATGGCGGCTCCCCGCGAACACTGAAGCTTTCTTT.